Included here is one T cell receptor (beta chain) sequence, with context. Antigen unknown. These data come from a study of cytomegalovirus exposure and HLA in healthy donors. General study points: Highest at DRB1 and lowest at HLA-C, TCR association rates differed among HLA loci in a later analysis. Likely technical artifact: a cluster of highly shared sequence variants.

Vbeta (60) and Jbeta (13) primers were used in the PCR. Produced via immunoSEQ multiplex PCR; TCRdb's table is partial and in-frame only. The table lists about 130,000 clones, around 80% of them singletons, with around 7% in the top ten. Everyone who donated was a healthy bone marrow donor. The sample was PBMCs. The receptor's source is a man aged 35-49 years in good health and CMV-seropositive.

For the CDR3, the DNA is TGCGCCAGCAGCCAAGACAGGGGCAATGAAAACATTCAGTACTTC. Translated, it gives CASSQDRGNENIQYF. The chain carries TRBV4-1 and TRBJ2-4, with D tentatively TRBD1 (6 bases). V shed 0 bases and J shed 5 bases, with 11 bases lying between them. CDR1 and CDR2 (germline): MGHRA, YSYEKL. CDR3 length equals 15 residues.